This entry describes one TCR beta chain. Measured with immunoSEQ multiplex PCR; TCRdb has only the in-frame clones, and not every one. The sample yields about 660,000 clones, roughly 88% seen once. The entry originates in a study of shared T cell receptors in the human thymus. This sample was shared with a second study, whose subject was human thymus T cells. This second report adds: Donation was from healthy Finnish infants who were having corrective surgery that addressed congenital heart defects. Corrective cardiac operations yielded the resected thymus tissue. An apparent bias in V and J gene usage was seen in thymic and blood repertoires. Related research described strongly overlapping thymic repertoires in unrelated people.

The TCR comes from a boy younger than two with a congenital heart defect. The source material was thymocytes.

In DNA, the CDR3 is TGTGCCAGCAGCCTCGGCGGGGGCTCCTACAATGAGCAGTTCTTC. Amino acids: CASSLGGGSYNEQFF. The V call is TRBV5-8, the J call TRBJ2-1, with 7 bases lining up with TRBD2. CDR1 and CDR2 from the germline V gene are SGHTS and YDEGEE. The V gene end was trimmed by 4 bases and the J gene end by 0 bases; junction bases not matched to a gene: 4. There are 15 residues in the CDR3.